The entry below gives a single TCR beta chain sequence along with its context. This clonotype was observed many times. The clone's antigen remains unknown. No much larger clone exists at a distance of one base, and base qualities are not known. This sample was included in a study of breast tumors, draining lymph nodes, adjacent tissues (dated by TCRdb to about 2016). As for the study more broadly: TCR beta repertoires were compared across tumor, adjacent nontumor tissue and axillary lymph nodes obtained from breast cancer patients. The study aimed to assess the relationships and possible T-cell exchange between tumor, surrounding tissue and draining lymph node repertoires in human breast cancer.

The axillary draining lymph nodes of breast cancer patients were the source of the lymph node samples. The junction shows trimming of 4 bases on V and 3 bases on J, plus 13 bases between the germline ends. CDR1 is given as KGHDR and CDR2 as SFDVKD, both from the germline V gene. The CDR3 runs 15 residues from the cysteine to the phenylalanine. Of all the DNA, just the CDR3 is kept, 45 bases in frame from base 1. TCRdb lists the instrument as Illumina HiSeq 2000. TCR beta chain libraries were generated by multiplex PCR amplification. High-throughput sequencing was used to analyze the amplified TCR beta chain products. The raw public reads went through TCRdb reprocessing: fastp at Q25, MiXCR clone calling, in-frame beta chains kept. Entries that share a CDR3 protein sequence are merged under the most common genes and DNA. The sample table records about 270,000 distinct CDR3 sequences; around 30% of these occur just once. More than 1% of the sample is taken by the ten largest.

Results and caveats for the whole study, not just this receptor: Tumor T-cell repertoires showed less diversity than lymph node repertoires and more diversity than nontumor tissue repertoires, and tumor T-cell repertoires showed preferential V and J gene usage. A scenario in which most tumor T cells derive from the lymph node and then expand within tumor tissue was judged to be consistent with the data. Rather than being directly demonstrated, the conclusion that tumor T cells originate in lymph nodes was presented as consistent with a hypothesis. The similarity between tumor and nontumor tissue repertoires was significantly greater in luminal-like breast cancer than in basal-like breast cancer.

The rearranged chain carries TRBV24-1 and TRBJ2-3, with the D call perhaps TRBD1 or TRBD2, as 5 bases match in each case. The sequence derives from a female donor with breast cancer. Some clones in this sample may be carry-over from other donors' samples. Sequences were obtained from axillary lymph node tissue. The base sequence is TGTGCCACCAGTGACCGGGACCAGTTTACAGATACGCAGTATTTT. This codes for CATSDRDQFTDTQYF.